The clone carrying this T cell receptor (beta chain) occurred a few times. This entry belongs to a study of blood T cells in healthy people across ages. For the second PCR, which ran for roughly 6 to 12 cycles, a sample-barcoded 5' primer and a J-beta primer mix were used. TCRdb re-called the 5' RACE reads through MiXCR, storing one row per CDR3 protein. The top ten hold about 7.7% of the sample, which has 1.5 million to 2 million distinct CDR3 sequences, roughly 27% seen once. The germline V gene has CDR1 SGHRS and CDR2 YFSETQ. This CDR3 region has 13 residues. Losses at the gene ends were 2 bases for V and 5 bases for J; bases not matched to a gene: 4.

This sequence joins TRBV5-1 and TRBJ2-7, with 7 bases fitting TRBD2. Material: blood. This receptor was identified in a woman in her 30s in good health. The CDR3 sequence is CASSFAGAHEQYF. The DNA of the CDR3 is TGCGCCAGCAGCTTTGCGGGAGCCCACGAGCAGTACTTC.